This TCR beta chain was captured by sequencing in a study of regulatory T cells in long-lasting Graves disease. Overall study findings and caveats: Lower TCR diversity was seen in persistent Graves' patients than in newly diagnosed ones. Newly diagnosed disease favored TRBV20-1 and TRBJ2-1 over persistent disease.

This clonotype showed up many times. Its antigen is still unknown. Arm-PCR of CDR3 regions and iRepertoire HTBI primers were the basis on which TCR beta libraries were built. Authors' methods: Detected in the samples were over 60 TRBV and 15 or so TRBJ segments. TCRdb itself ran the multiplex PCR reads through MiXCR, one entry per CDR3 protein. It is TCRdb's table, rather than the study itself, that gives the V and J calls and clone size. In the table there are about 370,000 distinct CDR3 sequences, 15% to 17% of which are singletons. Time point indicated: newly diagnosed GD, antithyroid drugs for less than 3 months. From RNA extracted from PBMCs, the TCR library was made. Those enrolled as patients came out of an endocrinology department in Xi'an, China. The length of the CDR3 is 16 residues. Germline CDR1 MNHEY, CDR2 SVGEGT. Trimming shortened V by 4 bases and J by 1 base, and 14 bases separated the two germline ends.

The J gene is TRBJ1-5, the V gene TRBV6-2 or TRBV6-3; D is unresolved. The specimen was peripheral blood mononuclear cells (PBMCs), collected at new diagnosis, from a patient treated with antithyroid drugs. The receptor comes from a female donor with Graves disease. This CDR3 is CASSLRGILSNQPQHF. The CDR3 nucleotides read TGTGCCAGCAGTTTGCGAGGGATCCTAAGCAATCAGCCCCAGCATTTT.